Below, one T cell receptor beta chain is given with its context. Original methodology: Scientists estimated how many nucleated cells there were by amplifying reference gene primers. Sequencing was performed with immunoSEQ multiplex PCR; in TCRdb, only in-frame clones are kept and a portion is missing. The DNA gave D and trimming, while V, J and clone size come from that table. Among fewer than 350,000 clones, about 85% were seen once, and the ten largest hold about 4%. The source of the sample is a study of blood T cell repertoires in COVID-19. Study at large: Acute and convalescent COVID-19 samples came from the United States, Italy and Spain. T cells, B-cell-depleted T cells, or PBMCs provided the cDNA or gDNA that served as material.

CDR3 length equals 16 residues. V gave up 5 bases and J gave up 4 bases, with 18 bases separating them. Looked up from germline, CDR1 is SGHAT and CDR2 is FQNNGV. The origin of this receptor is a woman aged 45-60 years with active or convalescent COVID-19. The chain is built from TRBV11-2 and TRBJ2-1; D perhaps matches TRBD2 (6 bases). Sequences were obtained from peripheral blood. CDR3 loop: CASSPEGGLGYNEQFF. CDR3 coding DNA: TGTGCCAGCAGCCCAGAAGGAGGGCTGGGTTACAATGAGCAGTTCTTC.